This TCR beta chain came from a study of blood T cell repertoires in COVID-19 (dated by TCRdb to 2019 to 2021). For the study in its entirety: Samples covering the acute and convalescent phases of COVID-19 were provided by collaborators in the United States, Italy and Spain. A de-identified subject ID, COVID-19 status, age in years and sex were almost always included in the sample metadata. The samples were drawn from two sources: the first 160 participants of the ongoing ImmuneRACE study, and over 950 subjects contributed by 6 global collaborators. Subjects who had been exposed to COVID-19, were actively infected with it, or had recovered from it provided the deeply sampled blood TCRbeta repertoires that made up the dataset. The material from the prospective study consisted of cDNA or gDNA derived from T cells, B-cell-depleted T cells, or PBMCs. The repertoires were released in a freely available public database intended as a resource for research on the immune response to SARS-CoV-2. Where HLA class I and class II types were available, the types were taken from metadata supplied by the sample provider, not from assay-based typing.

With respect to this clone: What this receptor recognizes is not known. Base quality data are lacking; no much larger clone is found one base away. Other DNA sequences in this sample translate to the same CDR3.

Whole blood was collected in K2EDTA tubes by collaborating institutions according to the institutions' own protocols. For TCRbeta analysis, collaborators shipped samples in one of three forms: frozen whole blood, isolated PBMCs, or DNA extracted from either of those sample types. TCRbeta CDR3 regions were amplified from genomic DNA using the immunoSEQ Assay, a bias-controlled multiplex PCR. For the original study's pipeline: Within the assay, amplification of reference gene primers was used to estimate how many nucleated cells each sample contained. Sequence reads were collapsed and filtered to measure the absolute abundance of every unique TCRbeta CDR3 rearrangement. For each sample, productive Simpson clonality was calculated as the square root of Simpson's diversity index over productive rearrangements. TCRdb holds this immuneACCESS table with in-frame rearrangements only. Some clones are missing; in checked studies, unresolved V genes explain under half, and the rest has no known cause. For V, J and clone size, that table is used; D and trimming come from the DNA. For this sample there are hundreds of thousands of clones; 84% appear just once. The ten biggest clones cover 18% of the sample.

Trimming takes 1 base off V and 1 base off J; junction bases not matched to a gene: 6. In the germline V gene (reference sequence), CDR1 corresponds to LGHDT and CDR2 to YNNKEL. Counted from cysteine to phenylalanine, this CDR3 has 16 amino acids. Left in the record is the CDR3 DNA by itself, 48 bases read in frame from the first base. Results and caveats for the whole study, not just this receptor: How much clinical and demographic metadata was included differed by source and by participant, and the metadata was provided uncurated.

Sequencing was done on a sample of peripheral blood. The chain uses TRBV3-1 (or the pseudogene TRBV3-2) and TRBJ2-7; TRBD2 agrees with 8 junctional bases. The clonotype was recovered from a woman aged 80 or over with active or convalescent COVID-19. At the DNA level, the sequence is TGTGCCAGCAGCCAAGCGTTTAGCGGGGTGTCCTACGAGCAGTACTTC. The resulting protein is CASSQAFSGVSYEQYF.